This T cell receptor (beta chain) was sequenced during a study of OX40 agonist ivuxolimab in advanced cancers. About the research overall: The dose-escalation group included hepatocellular carcinoma, melanoma, renal cell carcinoma and head and neck cancer. Study results and limitations: Still undetermined is the antigen specificity of the expanded peripheral T cells. Doses of 0.1 to 3.0 mg/kg were accompanied by clonal expansion of CD4+ and CD8+ blood T cells by week 6.

The CDR3 is 15 residues long. Germline CDR1 is WNHNN and CDR2 is SYGVQD (reference sequence). The V and J ends lost 4 bases and 1 base, in that order; junction bases with no gene match: 2. Here immunoSEQ multiplex PCR was the method, and the copy in TCRdb shows in-frame clones only, minus some. The top ten clones hold around 3.8% of a sample with roughly 60,000 clones, 85% of them seen once. In the case of this clone: The antigen remains unidentified. Other DNA sequences from this sample encode an identical CDR3 as well.

The sequencing here drew on CD4+ or CD8+ T cells sorted from blood, taken in a trial of the OX40 agonist ivuxolimab. The receptor was derived from an adult with an advanced solid tumor such as melanoma, head and neck, liver or kidney cancer. The J gene is TRBJ2-7, the V gene TRBV10-1, with 12 bases aligning to TRBD2. The CDR3 loop is CASSAGLAGSYEQYF. The CDR3, as DNA: TGCGCCAGCAGTGCGGGACTAGCGGGTTCCTACGAGCAGTACTTC.